What follows are 20 T cell receptor beta chains derived from one specimen sequenced in a study of human T cells and chemical hapten exposure. TCRdb passed the RACE reads through MiXCR, listing each CDR3 protein once. The sample comprises 95,000 to 100,000 distinct CDR3 sequences, about a tenth of which are singletons, and around 3.3% rests with the top ten. Specified time point: pre-sensitization, week 0. Stated treatment: therapeutic diphenylcyclopropenone sensitization with weekly scalp DPC. Specimen: whole blood, collected in connection with sensitization to the hapten diphenylcyclopropenone (DPC). Receptor source: a woman in her fifties or sixties with alopecia areata. Some clones in this sample may be carry-over from other donors' samples.

This clonotype was picked up a small number of times. The chain recombines TRBV27 with TRBJ2-3, with 10 bases matching TRBD2. The V and J ends lost 2 bases and 2 bases, in that order; junction bases with no gene match: 4. Looked up from germline, CDR1 is MNHEY and CDR2 is SMNVEV (reference sequence). The CDR3 runs to 16 residues. The CDR3 sequence is CASSLRTSGFTDTQYF. The DNA of the CDR3 is TGTGCCAGCAGTTTACGGACTAGCGGATTCACAGATACGCAGTATTTT.

This clonotype has only a few counts. The V and J genes are TRBV7-2 and TRBJ2-5; TRBD2 might be the D (6 bases). The germline V gene encodes CDR1 SGHTA and CDR2 FQGNSA. With 1 base removed from V and 3 bases from J, the gap between germline ends came to 9 bases. This CDR3 comprises 14 residues. CDR3 loop: CASSLVSGKETQYF. CDR3 bases: TGTGCCAGCAGCTTAGTTAGCGGTAAAGAGACCCAGTACTTC.

The table lists this clonotype with a few counts. This chain uses TRBV7-3 with TRBJ2-1; D is perhaps TRBD1 (6 bases). Trimming pared 2 bases from V and 0 bases from J, leaving 11 bases between. Germline V gene sequence: CDR1 SGHTA, CDR2 FQGTGA. The CDR3 length is 16 residues. The CDR3 DNA is TGTGCCAGCAGCTTAGGGGGCACGAGCTCCTACAATGAGCAGTTCTTC. It codes for CASSLGGTSSYNEQFF. Filled out from reference TRBV7-3 and TRBJ2-1, the complete variable domain reads GAGVSQTPSNKVTEKGKYVELRCDPISGHTALYWYRQSLGQGPEFLIYFQGTGAADDSGLPNDRFFAVRPEGSVSTLKIQRTERGDSAVYLCASSLGGTSSYNEQFFGPGTRLTVL.

The chain combines TRBV11-2 with TRBJ2-7, with a weak D call TRBD1 (5 bases). From germline, CDR1 is SGHAT and CDR2 FQNNGV. The germline V and J ends were trimmed by 5 bases and 2 bases, with 7 bases remaining between them. The CDR3 sequence is 12 residues long. The CDR3 loop is CASSPDTYEQYF. CDR3 coding DNA: TGTGCCAGCAGCCCGGACACCTACGAGCAGTACTTC. The full variable domain, with the rest looked up from reference TRBV11-2 and TRBJ2-7, is EAGVAQSPRYKIIEKRQSVAFWCNPISGHATLYWYQQILGQGPKLLIQFQNNGVVDDSQLPKDRFSAERLKGVDSTLKIQPAKLEDSAVYLCASSPDTYEQYFGPGTRLTVT.

V usage is TRBV7-6 and J usage is TRBJ2-1, with D maybe TRBD1 (6 bases). Between the trimmed V and J ends, which lost 2 bases and 0 bases, there was a span of 11 bases. CDR3 length: 16 residues. The germline V gene has CDR1 SGHVS and CDR2 FNYEAQ. The CDR3 coding sequence is TGTGCCAGCAGCTTATATTGGGGGCGCTCCTACAATGAGCAGTTCTTC. Its protein product is CASSLYWGRSYNEQFF.

The chain is built from TRBV18 and TRBJ1-3, with D uncertain. Germline V gene sequence: CDR1 KGHSH, CDR2 LQKENI. Trimming stripped 3 bases from V and 1 base from J, with 13 bases between. CDR3 length equals 16 residues. Here the CDR3 reads CASSPLPFGSGNTIYF. In DNA, the CDR3 is TGTGCCAGCTCACCCCTCCCGTTCGGGTCTGGAAACACCATATATTTT.

Remarks on this clonotype: This may stem from a read error, because a much larger clone lies one nucleotide away. This CDR3 reads CAGSLDSPNSPLHF. In DNA, the CDR3 is TGTGCCGGCAGCCTCGACAGCCCTAATTCACCCCTCCACTTT. V usage is TRBV6-5 and J usage is TRBJ1-6; maybe TRBD1 (5 bases). The germline V gene encodes CDR1 MNHEY and CDR2 SVGAGI. The CDR3 covers 14 residues.

The V call is TRBV6-5, the J call TRBJ1-2; no firm D call. Trimming pared 4 bases from V and 0 bases from J, leaving 9 bases between. This CDR3 contains 14 residues. Germline values: CDR1 MNHEY, CDR2 SVGAGI. CDR3 residues: CASSFNEANYGYTF. CDR3 DNA: TGTGCCAGCAGTTTTAATGAGGCTAACTATGGCTACACCTTC.

This clonotype was counted only a few times. One end of the junction is discordant with germline, which a read error may explain. The V call is TRBV29-1, the J call TRBJ2-5, with D unresolved. The germline gives CDR1 SQVTM, CDR2 ANQGSEA. The CDR3 is made up of 14 amino acids. The CDR3 here is CSVEDLQQQETQYF. The CDR3 DNA sequence: TGCAGCGTCGAAGATCTACAGCAGCAAGAGACCCAGTACTTC.

This clonotype was found once. This may be a read error: a much more frequent sequence differs by one nucleotide. V gene TRBV4-1 combines with J gene TRBJ1-4, with 9 bases fitting TRBD1. CDR1 is MGHRA, CDR2 YSYEKL, per germline. This CDR3 comprises 17 residues. This CDR3 is CANSHKTSGQGVEKLFF. CDR3 DNA sequence: TGCGCCAACAGCCACAAAACGTCGGGACAGGGTGTTGAAAAACTGTTTTTT.

This clonotype occurred a few times. The V gene is TRBV19, the J gene TRBJ2-2; D may correspond to TRBD1 or TRBD2 (5 bases each). Germline-derived CDR1 and CDR2 are LNHDA and SQIVND (reference sequence). The CDR3 is 14 residues long. Deletions cut 9 bases from V and 3 bases from J, with 14 bases between. The CDR3 DNA reads TGTGCCAGCCAGAGGGGTTTGCACACCGGGGAGCTGTTTTTT. Its translation is CASQRGLHTGELFF.

This clonotype has at least ten counts. The rearrangement uses TRBV12-3 or TRBV12-4 and TRBJ1-5; 10 nucleotides match TRBD1. After removal of 6 bases from V and 5 bases from J, the junction contained 7 bases not matched to a gene. CDR3 length: 15 residues. CDR3 sequence: CASSLGQGYDQPQHF. The CDR3 bases are TGTGCCAGCAGCTTGGGACAGGGGTATGATCAGCCCCAGCATTTT.

This clonotype was seen only a few times. The chain combines TRBV6-2 or TRBV6-3 with TRBJ2-1; no clear D gene. In germline, CDR1 is MNHEY, CDR2 SVGEGT. The CDR3 sequence is 14 residues long. V gave up 4 bases and J gave up 6 bases, with 13 bases separating them. Here the CDR3 reads CASSSHQLGNEQFF. Written as DNA, the CDR3 is TGTGCCAGCAGTTCCCATCAGCTGGGCAATGAGCAGTTCTTC.

This clonotype was seen more than once but under ten times. The chain links TRBV7-2 to TRBJ2-5, with 9 bases identical to TRBD2. Looked up from germline, CDR1 is SGHTA and CDR2 is FQGNSA. V lost 5 bases and J lost 2; bases outside the gene matches: 12. This CDR3 has 17 residues. The CDR3 here is CASSGGLAGNYQETQYF. The DNA for the CDR3 is TGTGCCAGCAGCGGGGGGCTAGCGGGGAACTATCAAGAGACCCAGTACTTC.

With regard to this clonotype: This may stem from a read error, because a much larger clone lies one nucleotide away. The V and J genes are TRBV9 and TRBJ1-4, with no clear D. CDR3 size: 14 residues. Germline CDR1 and CDR2: SGDLS and YYNGEE. The CDR3 region has the DNA TGTGCCAGCAGCCCGGACGGCCGGAATGAAAATCTGTTTTTT. This sequence encodes CASSPDGRNENLFF.

The table lists this clonotype with many counts. This chain connects TRBV24-1 to TRBJ2-3; 9 bases line up with TRBD1. Germline V lookup: CDR1 KGHDR, CDR2 SFDVKD. The CDR3 runs 14 residues. Trimming removed 4 bases from V and 5 bases from J; junction bases left unmatched: 3. The CDR3 DNA reads TGTGCCACCAGTGAGGGACAGGGAGTAGATACGCAGTATTTT. It encodes CATSEGQGVDTQYF.

This clonotype was seen repeatedly, ten times or more. This sequence joins TRBV5-4 and TRBJ2-2, with D possibly being TRBD2 (6 bases). This CDR3 comprises 13 residues. V lost 2 bases and J 8 bases, leaving 10 bases between the germline ends. Germline V gene sequence: CDR1 SGHNT, CDR2 YYREEE (reference sequence). The CDR3 DNA follows: TGTGCCAGCAGCTTCAGGGAGGCTGGGGAGCTGTTTTTT. Protein product: CASSFREAGELFF.

The rearrangement joins TRBV4-2 to TRBJ2-1; the match to TRBD2 covers 8 bases. This CDR3 is built from 15 residues. The germline CDR1 and CDR2 sequences are LGHNA and YNFKEQ. V shed 4 bases, J shed 6 bases, and the junction held 8 bases outside the gene matches. The CDR3 loop reads CASSRKAGEGNEQFF. For the CDR3, the DNA is TGTGCCAGCAGCCGAAAAGCGGGGGAGGGCAATGAGCAGTTCTTC.

This clonotype was counted only a few times. The CDR3 is CAWSVGMGTEAFF. CDR3 coding DNA: TGTGCCTGGAGTGTAGGGATGGGGACTGAAGCTTTCTTT. This chain joins TRBV30 and TRBJ1-1; D call uncertain. In germline, CDR1 is GTSNPN, CDR2 SVGIG (reference sequence). CDR3 length: 13 amino acids. Trimming cost V 0 bases and J 5 bases, with 10 bases left between them.

The sample holds many counts of this clonotype. The gene calls are TRBV29-1 and TRBJ1-2; D is undetermined. The CDR3 covers 11 residues. Germline-derived CDR1 and CDR2 are SQVTM and ANQGSEA. Trimming removed 3 bases at V and 3 bases at J, with 5 bases between. Here the CDR3 DNA reads TGCAGCGTTGATGAAGACTATGGCTACACCTTC. Amino acid sequence: CSVDEDYGYTF.